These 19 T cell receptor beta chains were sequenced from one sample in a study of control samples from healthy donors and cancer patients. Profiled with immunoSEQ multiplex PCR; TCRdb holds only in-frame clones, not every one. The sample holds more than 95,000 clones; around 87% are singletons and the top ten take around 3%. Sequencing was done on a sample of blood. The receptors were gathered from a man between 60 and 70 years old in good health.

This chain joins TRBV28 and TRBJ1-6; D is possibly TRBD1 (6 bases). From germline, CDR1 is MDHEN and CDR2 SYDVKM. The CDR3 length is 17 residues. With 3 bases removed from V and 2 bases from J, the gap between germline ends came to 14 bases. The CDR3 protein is CASSFQTGAAYNSPLHF. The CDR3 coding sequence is TGTGCCAGCAGTTTCCAGACAGGAGCTGCCTATAATTCACCCCTCCACTTT.

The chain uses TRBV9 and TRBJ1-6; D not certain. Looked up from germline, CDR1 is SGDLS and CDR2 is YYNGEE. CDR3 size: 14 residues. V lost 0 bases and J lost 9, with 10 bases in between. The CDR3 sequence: CASSVGGSGSPLHF. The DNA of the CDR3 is TGTGCCAGCAGCGTAGGTGGAAGCGGTTCACCCCTCCACTTT.

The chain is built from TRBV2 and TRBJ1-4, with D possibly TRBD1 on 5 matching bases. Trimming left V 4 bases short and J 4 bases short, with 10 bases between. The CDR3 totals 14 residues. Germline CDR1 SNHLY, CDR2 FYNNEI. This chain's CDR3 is CASSGGGGNEKLFF. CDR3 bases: TGTGCCAGCAGTGGGGGTGGGGGTAATGAAAAACTGTTTTTT.

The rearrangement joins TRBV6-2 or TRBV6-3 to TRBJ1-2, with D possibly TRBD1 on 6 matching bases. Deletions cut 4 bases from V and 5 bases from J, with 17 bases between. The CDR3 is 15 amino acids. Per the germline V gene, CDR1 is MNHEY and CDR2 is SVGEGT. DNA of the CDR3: TGTGCCAGCAGTTCCAAGACAGGCGGAATTTATGGCTACACCTTC. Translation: CASSSKTGGIYGYTF.

CDR3 DNA sequence: TGCGCCAGCGGAGGGACACCTGGAAACACCATATATTTT. It specifies CASGGTPGNTIYF. The chain couples TRBV10-2 to TRBJ1-3; TRBD1 is a possible D gene (6 bases). V lost 8 bases, J lost 2 bases, and 10 bases lay in between. This CDR3 is 13 amino acids long. Germline assignment: CDR1 WSHSY and CDR2 SAAADI.

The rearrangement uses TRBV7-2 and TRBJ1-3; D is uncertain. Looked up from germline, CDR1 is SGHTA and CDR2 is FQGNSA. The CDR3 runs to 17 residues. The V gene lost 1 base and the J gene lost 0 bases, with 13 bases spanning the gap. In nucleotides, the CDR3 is TGTGCCAGCAGCTTAGAATTTTTTGCAGTCTCTGGAAACACCATATATTTT. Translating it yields CASSLEFFAVSGNTIYF.

CDR3 sequence: CASSVMSQGAGNTIYF. CDR3 DNA: TGTGCCAGCAGCGTCATGTCACAGGGCGCTGGAAACACCATATATTTT. This chain uses TRBV9 with TRBJ1-3, with D possibly being TRBD1 (6 bases). CDR3 length: 16 residues. V lost 2 bases and J lost 2, with 14 bases in between. Germline CDR1 and CDR2: SGDLS and YYNGEE. The whole variable domain, remainder taken from reference TRBV9 and TRBJ1-3, is DSGVTQTPKHLITATGQRVTLRCSPRSGDLSVYWYQQSLDQGLQFLIQYYNGEERAKGNILERFSAQQFPDLHSELNLSSLELGDSALYFCASSVMSQGAGNTIYFGEGSWLTVV.

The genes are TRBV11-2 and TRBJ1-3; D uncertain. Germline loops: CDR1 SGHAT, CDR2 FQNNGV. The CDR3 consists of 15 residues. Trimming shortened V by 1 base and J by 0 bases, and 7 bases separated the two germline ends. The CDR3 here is CASSLGVNSGNTIYF. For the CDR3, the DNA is TGTGCCAGCAGCTTAGGGGTCAACTCTGGAAACACCATATATTTT.

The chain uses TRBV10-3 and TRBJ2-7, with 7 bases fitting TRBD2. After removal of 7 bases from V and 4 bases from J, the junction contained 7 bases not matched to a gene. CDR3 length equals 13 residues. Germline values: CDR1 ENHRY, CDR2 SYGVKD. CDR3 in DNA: TGTGCCATCAACCCAGCGGGGCGGTACGAGCAGTACTTC. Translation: CAINPAGRYEQYF.

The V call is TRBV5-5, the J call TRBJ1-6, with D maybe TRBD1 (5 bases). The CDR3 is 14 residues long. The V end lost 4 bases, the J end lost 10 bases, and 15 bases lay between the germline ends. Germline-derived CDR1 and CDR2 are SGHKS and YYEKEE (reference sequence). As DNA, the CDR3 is TGTGCCAGCAGCAAGGACATTGCGGGGTCACCCCTCCACTTT. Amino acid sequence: CASSKDIAGSPLHF.

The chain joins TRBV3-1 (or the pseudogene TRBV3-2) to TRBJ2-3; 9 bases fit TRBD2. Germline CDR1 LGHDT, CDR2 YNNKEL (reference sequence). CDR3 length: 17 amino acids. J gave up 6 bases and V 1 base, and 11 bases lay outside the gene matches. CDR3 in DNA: TGTGCCAGCAGCCAAGTTAGGAGCGGGGGGTTGGATGATACGCAGTATTTT. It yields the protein CASSQVRSGGLDDTQYF.

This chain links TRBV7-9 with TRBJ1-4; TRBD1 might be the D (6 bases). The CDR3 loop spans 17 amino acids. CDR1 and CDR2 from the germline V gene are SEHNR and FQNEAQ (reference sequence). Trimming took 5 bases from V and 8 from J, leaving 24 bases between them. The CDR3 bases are TGTGCCAGCAGCGTCACGTCAGGACAGCTTTTCGGAGAAAAACTGTTTTTT. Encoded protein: CASSVTSGQLFGEKLFF.

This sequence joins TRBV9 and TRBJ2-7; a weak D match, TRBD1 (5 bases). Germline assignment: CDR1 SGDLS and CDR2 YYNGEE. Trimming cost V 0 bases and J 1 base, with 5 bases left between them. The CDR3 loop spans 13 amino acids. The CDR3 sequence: CASSVGTSYEQYF. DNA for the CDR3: TGTGCCAGCAGCGTAGGGACATCCTACGAGCAGTACTTC.

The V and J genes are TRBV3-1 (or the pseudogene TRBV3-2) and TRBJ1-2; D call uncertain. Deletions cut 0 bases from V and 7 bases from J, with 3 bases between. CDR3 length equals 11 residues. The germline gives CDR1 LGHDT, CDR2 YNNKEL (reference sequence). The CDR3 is CASSQDGGYTF. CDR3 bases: TGTGCCAGCAGCCAAGACGGTGGCTACACCTTC.

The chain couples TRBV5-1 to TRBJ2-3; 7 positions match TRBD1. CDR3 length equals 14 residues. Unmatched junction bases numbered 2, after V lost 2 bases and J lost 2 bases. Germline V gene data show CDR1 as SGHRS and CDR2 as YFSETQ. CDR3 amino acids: CASSFTGDTDTQYF. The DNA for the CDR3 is TGCGCCAGCAGCTTTACAGGGGACACAGATACGCAGTATTTT.

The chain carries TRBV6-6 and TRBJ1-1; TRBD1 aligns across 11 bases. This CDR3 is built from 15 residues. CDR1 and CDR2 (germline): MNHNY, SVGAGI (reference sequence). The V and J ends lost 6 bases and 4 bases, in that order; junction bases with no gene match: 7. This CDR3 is CASRPGTGGFTEAFF. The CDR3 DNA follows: TGTGCCAGCAGACCCGGGACAGGGGGTTTCACTGAAGCTTTCTTT.

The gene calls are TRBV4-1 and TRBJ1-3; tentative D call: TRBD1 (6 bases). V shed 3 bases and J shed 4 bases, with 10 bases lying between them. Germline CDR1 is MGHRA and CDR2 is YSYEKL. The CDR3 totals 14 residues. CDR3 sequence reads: CASSHPGTGNTIYF. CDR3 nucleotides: TGCGCCAGCAGCCACCCTGGGACAGGAAACACCATATATTTT.

The CDR3 bases are TGTGCCAGCAGTTTAGCAGGGGGGGGCTACACCTTC. Amino acids: CASSLAGGGYTF. V is TRBV27 and J is TRBJ1-2; 7 bases agree with TRBD1. Germline V gene lookup returns CDR1 MNHEY and CDR2 SMNVEV (reference sequence). Losses at the gene ends were 2 bases for V and 8 bases for J; bases not matched to a gene: 2. The CDR3 contains 12 residues.

CDR3 coding DNA: TGTGCCTGGGGGGGGGCCACTCGAAACACCATATATTTT. Translating gives CAWGGATRNTIYF. V and J are TRBV30 and TRBJ1-3; TRBD1 is a possible D gene (6 bases). This CDR3 is 13 amino acids long. Germline CDR1 and CDR2: GTSNPN and SVGIG (reference sequence). V was cut by 5 bases and J by 5 bases, with 13 bases left in between. Looking up the rest from reference TRBV30 and TRBJ1-3 gives the full variable domain: SQTIHQWPATLVQPVGSPLSLECTVEGTSNPNLYWYRQAAGRGLQLLFYSVGIGQISSEVPQNLSASRPQDRQFILSSKKLLLSDSGFYLCAWGGATRNTIYFGEGSWLTVV.